These 18 T cell receptor beta chains share one sample of origin, sequenced in a study of shared clonotypes between healthy human individuals. TCRdb's copy holds only in-frame clones and misses some; the assay was immunoSEQ multiplex PCR. The data contain about 490,000 clones, about 79% of them singletons. The specimen sequenced was PBMCs. Receptors were obtained from a woman in her 40s in good health. Some clones in this sample may be carry-over from other donors' samples.

This clone was counted once. V is TRBV19 and J is TRBJ2-1; possibly TRBD2 for D (5 bases). From germline, CDR1 is LNHDA and CDR2 SQIVND (reference sequence). The length of the CDR3 is 15 residues. V was shortened by 7 bases and J by 3 bases, with 16 bases between the two germline ends. CDR3 loop: CASMVSGEVYNEQFF. CDR3 DNA: TGTGCCAGTATGGTAAGCGGAGAGGTCTACAATGAGCAGTTCTTC.

V is TRBV4-2 and J is TRBJ2-1; D is unresolved. There are 17 residues in the CDR3. Germline V lookup: CDR1 LGHNA, CDR2 YNFKEQ. Between the trimmed V and J ends, which lost 0 bases and 1 base, there was a span of 13 bases. This chain's CDR3 is CASSQDIGVPSYNEQFF. DNA of the CDR3: TGTGCCAGCAGCCAAGATATAGGTGTACCGTCCTACAATGAGCAGTTCTTC.

The V gene is TRBV9, the J gene TRBJ2-7; 9 bases agree with TRBD1. The CDR3 is made up of 15 amino acids. The V and J ends lost 0 bases and 1 base, in that order; junction bases with no gene match: 2. The V gene's germline CDR1 is SGDLS and CDR2 YYNGEE. The CDR3 region has the DNA TGTGCCAGCAGCGTAGCGGGGACAGGGTCCTACGAGCAGTACTTC. This translates into CASSVAGTGSYEQYF.

The chain links TRBV11-3 to TRBJ2-1, with D possibly being TRBD2 (5 bases). The V end was cut by 5 bases, the J end by 9 bases, with 14 bases between. The germline CDR1 and CDR2 sequences are SGHNT and YENEEA. CDR3 length: 13 residues. The chain's CDR3 is CASSPTVLGEQFF. CDR3 sequence (DNA): TGTGCCAGCAGCCCCACCGTACTAGGTGAGCAGTTCTTC.

The count of this clone is one. The V gene is TRBV7-9, the J gene TRBJ2-3; a possible D gene is TRBD2 (5 bases). The CDR3 extends over 12 amino acids. Germline V gene data show CDR1 as SEHNR and CDR2 as FQNEAQ (reference sequence). With 3 bases removed from V and 9 bases from J, the gap between germline ends came to 10 bases. The CDR3 here is CASSLSSGTQYF. The CDR3 DNA follows: TGTGCCAGCAGCTTGTCAAGCGGAACGCAGTATTTT. Together with reference TRBV7-9 and TRBJ2-3, the CDR3 gives the full variable domain: DTGVSQNPRHKITKRGQNVTFRCDPISEHNRLYWYRQTLGQGPEFLTYFQNEAQLEKSRLLSDRFSAERPKGSFSTLEIQRTEQGDSAMYLCASSLSSGTQYFGPGTRLTVL.

The genes are TRBV5-6 and TRBJ2-1; 10 nucleotides match TRBD1. The germline gives CDR1 SGHDT, CDR2 YYEEEE. This CDR3 comprises 16 residues. Trimming cost V 4 bases and J 6 bases; bases outside gene matches: 10. CDR3 amino acids: CASSRPTGGEINEQFF. CDR3 nucleotide sequence: TGTGCCAGCAGCCGTCCGACAGGGGGCGAAATCAATGAGCAGTTCTTC.

The genes are TRBV18 and TRBJ1-5; D might be TRBD1 (5 bases). Germline V gene data show CDR1 as KGHSH and CDR2 as LQKENI. The CDR3 extends over 13 amino acids. V gave up 2 bases and J gave up 3 bases, with 5 bases separating them. CDR3 loop: CASSPGTNQPQHF. DNA of the CDR3: TGTGCCAGCTCACCAGGGACCAATCAGCCCCAGCATTTT. Full variable domain (rest looked up from reference TRBV18 and TRBJ1-5): NAGVMQNPRHLVRRRGQEARLRCSPMKGHSHVYWYRQLPEEGLKFMVYLQKENIIDESGMPKERFSAEFPKEGPSILRIQQVVRGDSAAYFCASSPGTNQPQHFGDGTRLSIL.

This sequence joins TRBV27 and TRBJ2-7; D remains unclear. The CDR3 contains 13 residues. Trimming pared 5 bases from V and 0 bases from J, leaving 8 bases between. Germline lookup yields CDR1 MNHEY and CDR2 SMNVEV (reference sequence). Here the CDR3 DNA reads TGTGCCAGCAGTCTCACACTCTCCTACGAGCAGTACTTC. Amino acids: CASSLTLSYEQYF.

On this clone itself: With a far larger clone one base away, a read error is the likely cause. This chain uses TRBV30 with TRBJ1-5, with D perhaps matching TRBD1 (6 bases). Trimming stripped 5 bases from V and 2 bases from J, with 13 bases between. Looked up from germline, CDR1 is GTSNPN and CDR2 is SVGIG (reference sequence). CDR3 length: 14 amino acids. CDR3 residues: CAWPPGHGNQPQHF. CDR3 DNA: TGTGCCTGGCCTCCGGGACATGGCAATCAGCCCCAGCATTTT.

This clone was found many times. Additional DNA sequences in this sample encode the identical CDR3. V is TRBV30 and J is TRBJ2-3; D tentatively reads TRBD1 or TRBD2 (5 bases each). The V gene lost 1 base and the J gene lost 1 base, with 12 bases spanning the gap. Germline CDR1 is GTSNPN and CDR2 is SVGIG (reference sequence). The CDR3 runs 15 residues. The CDR3 DNA sequence: TGTGCCTGGAGTGAGGTGGGGACGGGCACAGATACGCAGTATTTT. Residues: CAWSEVGTGTDTQYF.

This clone has only one observation. The genes are TRBV28 and TRBJ2-1; 13 bases match TRBD2. V was pared by 5 bases and J by 5 bases, with 6 bases of the junction left unmatched. The V gene's germline CDR1 is MDHEN and CDR2 SYDVKM. This CDR3 is 16 amino acids long. The CDR3: CASSTTGTSGNNEQFF. CDR3 sequence (DNA): TGTGCCAGCAGTACCACCGGGACTAGCGGGAACAATGAGCAGTTCTTC.

The chain joins TRBV27 to TRBJ1-6; 7 nucleotides line up with TRBD1. There are 14 residues in the CDR3. J was trimmed by 5 bases and V by 4 bases; bases with no gene match: 2. Per germline, CDR1 MNHEY and CDR2 SMNVEV (reference sequence). This CDR3 is CASSYGQDNSPLHF. CDR3 coding DNA: TGTGCCAGCAGTTACGGACAGGATAATTCACCCCTCCACTTT.

Turning to this clone: Within the sample, other DNA sequences also encode this same CDR3. V is TRBV5-1 and J is TRBJ1-1; TRBD1 might be the D (5 bases). This CDR3 spans 14 amino acids. The V gene's germline CDR1 is SGHRS and CDR2 YFSETQ. Trimming stripped 1 base from V and 0 bases from J, with 7 bases between. The CDR3 bases are TGCGCCAGCAGCTTGCAGGGCATGAACACTGAAGCTTTCTTT. This gives the protein CASSLQGMNTEAFF.

This chain joins TRBV25-1 and TRBJ2-2, with D unclear. The CDR3 runs 14 residues. The germline CDR1 and CDR2 sequences are MGHDK and SYGVNS. V gave up 1 base and J gave up 6 bases, with 9 bases separating them. CDR3 amino acids: CASSEFRFSGELFF. The CDR3 coding sequence is TGTGCCAGCAGTGAATTCCGGTTCTCCGGGGAGCTGTTTTTT. Filled out from reference TRBV25-1 and TRBJ2-2, the complete variable domain reads EADIYQTPRYLVIGTGKKITLECSQTMGHDKMYWYQQDPGMELHLIHYSYGVNSTEKGDLSSESTVSRIRTEHFPLTLESARPSHTSQYLCASSEFRFSGELFFGEGSRLTVL.

The V gene is TRBV5-1, the J gene TRBJ1-2; D is undetermined. The CDR3 consists of 14 residues. Germline V lookup: CDR1 SGHRS, CDR2 YFSETQ. Trimming left V 0 bases short and J 4 bases short, with 10 bases between. This CDR3 is CASSLDPASYGYTF. Written as DNA, the CDR3 is TGCGCCAGCAGCTTGGATCCAGCCTCCTATGGCTACACCTTC.

The chain uses TRBV27 and TRBJ1-5; 8 bases map to TRBD1. There are 17 residues in the CDR3. J lost 2 bases, V lost 5 bases, and 11 bases had no gene match. Looked up from germline, CDR1 is MNHEY and CDR2 is SMNVEV (reference sequence). Here the CDR3 reads CASSGRTGGTGNQPQHF. The CDR3 DNA reads as TGTGCCAGCAGTGGGAGAACAGGGGGTACTGGCAATCAGCCCCAGCATTTT.

The table lists this clone with many counts. The chain joins TRBV28 to TRBJ2-7, with D tentatively TRBD1 or TRBD2 (5 bases each). Germline CDR1 reads MDHEN; CDR2 reads SYDVKM. The CDR3 covers 15 residues. V was cut by 5 bases and J by 5 bases, with 19 bases left in between. CDR3 protein: CASSPSGTELNEQYF. For the CDR3, the DNA is TGTGCCAGCAGTCCTTCCGGGACGGAGTTAAACGAGCAGTACTTC.

The chain joins TRBV5-8 to TRBJ1-1; D is perhaps TRBD1 (6 bases). The CDR3 has 16 amino acids. V gave up 0 bases and J gave up 3 bases, with 15 bases separating them. Germline V gives CDR1 SGHTS, CDR2 YDEGEE. The CDR3 protein is CASSLGRRRGDTEAFF. The CDR3 DNA follows: TGTGCCAGCAGCTTGGGTAGGAGAAGGGGGGACACTGAAGCTTTCTTT.